This T cell receptor beta chain was captured by sequencing in a study of blood T cell repertoires in COVID-19. Study-level information: Samples of COVID-19 (acute and convalescent) were obtained from the United States, Italy and Spain.

This clone was observed once. Germline-derived CDR1 and CDR2 are MNHEY and SVGAGI. This CDR3 is built from 13 residues. Trimming took 0 bases from V and 8 from J, leaving 10 bases between them. Method: immunoSEQ multiplex PCR; TCRdb's copy keeps in-frame clones and lacks some. There are about 82,000 clones in the sample; 60% to 80% occur only once, and 36% lies in the top ten. Sequenced: peripheral blood. The clonotype was recovered from a man aged 55 to 70 with COVID-19, enrolled during active disease. The chain is built from TRBV6-5 and TRBJ1-2; possible D gene TRBD1, 5 bases. In DNA form, the CDR3 reads TGTGCCAGCAGTTACTCGGGAGGGGAAGGCTACACCTTC. It specifies CASSYSGGEGYTF.